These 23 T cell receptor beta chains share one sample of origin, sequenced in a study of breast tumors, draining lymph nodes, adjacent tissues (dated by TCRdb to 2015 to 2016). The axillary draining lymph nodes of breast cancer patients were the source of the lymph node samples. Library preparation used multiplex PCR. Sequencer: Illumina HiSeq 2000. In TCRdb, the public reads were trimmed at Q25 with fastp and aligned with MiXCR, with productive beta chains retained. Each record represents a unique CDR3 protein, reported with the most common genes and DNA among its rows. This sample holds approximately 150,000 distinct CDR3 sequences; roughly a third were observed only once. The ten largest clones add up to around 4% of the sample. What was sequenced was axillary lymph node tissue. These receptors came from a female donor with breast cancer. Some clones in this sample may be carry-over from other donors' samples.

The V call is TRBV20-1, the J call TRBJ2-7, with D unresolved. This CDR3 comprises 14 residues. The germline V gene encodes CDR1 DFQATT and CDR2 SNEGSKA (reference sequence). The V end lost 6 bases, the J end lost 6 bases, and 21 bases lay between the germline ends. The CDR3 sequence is CSASSELEISEQYF. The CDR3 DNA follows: TGCAGTGCCAGCAGTGAACTCGAGATCAGCGAGCAGTACTTC.

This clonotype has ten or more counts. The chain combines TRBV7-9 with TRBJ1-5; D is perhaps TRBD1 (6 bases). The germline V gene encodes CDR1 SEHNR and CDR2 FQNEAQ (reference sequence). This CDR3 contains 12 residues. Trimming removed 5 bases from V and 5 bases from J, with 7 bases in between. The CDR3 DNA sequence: TGTGCCAGCAGCCCAGGGGATCAGCCCCAGCATTTT. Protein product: CASSPGDQPQHF.

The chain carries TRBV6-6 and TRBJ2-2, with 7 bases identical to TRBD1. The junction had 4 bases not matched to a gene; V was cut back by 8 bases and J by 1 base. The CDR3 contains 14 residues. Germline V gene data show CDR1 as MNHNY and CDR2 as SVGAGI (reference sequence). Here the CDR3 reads CASVGQENTGELFF. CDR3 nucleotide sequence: TGTGCCAGCGTCGGACAGGAGAACACCGGGGAGCTGTTTTTT.

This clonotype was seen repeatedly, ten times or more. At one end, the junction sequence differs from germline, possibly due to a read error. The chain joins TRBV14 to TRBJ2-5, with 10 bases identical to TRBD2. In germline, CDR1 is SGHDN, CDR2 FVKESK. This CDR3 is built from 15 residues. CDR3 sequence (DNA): TGTGCCAGCAGCCAAGGGGCTAGCGGGGGAATGACCCAGCACTTC. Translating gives CASSQGASGGMTQHF.

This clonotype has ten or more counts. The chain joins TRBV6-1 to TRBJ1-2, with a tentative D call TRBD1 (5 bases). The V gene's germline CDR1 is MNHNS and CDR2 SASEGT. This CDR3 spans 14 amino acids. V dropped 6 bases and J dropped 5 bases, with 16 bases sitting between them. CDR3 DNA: TGTGCCAGCAGAAATCAGGGAGGGTGGTATGGCTACACCTTC. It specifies CASRNQGGWYGYTF.

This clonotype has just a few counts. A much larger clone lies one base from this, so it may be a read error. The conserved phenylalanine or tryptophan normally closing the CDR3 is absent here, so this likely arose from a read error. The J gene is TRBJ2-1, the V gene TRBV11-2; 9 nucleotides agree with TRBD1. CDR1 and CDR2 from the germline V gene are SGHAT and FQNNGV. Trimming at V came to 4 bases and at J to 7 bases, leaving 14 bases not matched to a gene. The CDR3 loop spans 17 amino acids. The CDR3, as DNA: TGTGCCAGCAGCTCAACCCTAGGGACAGGGAAGTCAAATGAGCAGTTCCTC. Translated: CASSSTLGTGKSNEQFL.

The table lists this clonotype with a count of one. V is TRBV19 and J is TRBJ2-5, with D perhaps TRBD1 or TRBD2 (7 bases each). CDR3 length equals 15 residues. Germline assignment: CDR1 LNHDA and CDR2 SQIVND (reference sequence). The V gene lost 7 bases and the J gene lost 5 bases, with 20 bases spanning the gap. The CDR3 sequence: CASISGRGGGETQYF. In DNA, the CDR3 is TGTGCCAGTATTAGCGGGCGAGGGGGCGGTGAGACCCAGTACTTC.

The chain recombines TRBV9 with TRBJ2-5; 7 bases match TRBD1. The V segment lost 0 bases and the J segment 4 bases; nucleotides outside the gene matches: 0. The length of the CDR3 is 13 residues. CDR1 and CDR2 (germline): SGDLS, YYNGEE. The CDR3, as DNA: TGTGCCAGCAGCGTAGCAGGGGGAGAGACCCAGTACTTC. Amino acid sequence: CASSVAGGETQYF.

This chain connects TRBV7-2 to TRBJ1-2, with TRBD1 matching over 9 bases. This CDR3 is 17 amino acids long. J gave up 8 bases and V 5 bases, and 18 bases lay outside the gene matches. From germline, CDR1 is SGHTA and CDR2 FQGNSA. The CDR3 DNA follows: TGTGCCAGCAGCACCCGTCCCGGGACAGGGTTAAGAGGGGGCTACACCTTC. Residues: CASSTRPGTGLRGGYTF.

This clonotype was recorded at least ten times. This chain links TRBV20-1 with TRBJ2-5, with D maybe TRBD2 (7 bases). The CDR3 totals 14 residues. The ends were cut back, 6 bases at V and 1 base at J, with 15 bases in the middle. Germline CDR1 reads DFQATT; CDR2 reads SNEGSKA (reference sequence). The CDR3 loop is CSARGGLGQETQYF. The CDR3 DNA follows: TGCAGTGCCAGGGGAGGGCTTGGCCAAGAGACCCAGTACTTC.

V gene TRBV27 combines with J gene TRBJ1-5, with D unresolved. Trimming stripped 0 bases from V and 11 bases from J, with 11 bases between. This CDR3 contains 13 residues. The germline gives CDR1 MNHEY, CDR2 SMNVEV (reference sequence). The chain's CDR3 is CASSLSVVETQHF. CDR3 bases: TGTGCCAGCAGTTTATCGGTCGTTGAGACCCAGCATTTT.

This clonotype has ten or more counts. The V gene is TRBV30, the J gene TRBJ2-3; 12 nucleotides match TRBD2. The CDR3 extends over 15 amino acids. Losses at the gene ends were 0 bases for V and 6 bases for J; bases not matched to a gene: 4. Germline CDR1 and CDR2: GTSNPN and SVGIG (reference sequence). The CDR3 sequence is CAWSVSSGGEDTQYF. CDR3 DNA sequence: TGTGCCTGGAGTGTATCTAGCGGGGGGGAGGATACGCAGTATTTT.

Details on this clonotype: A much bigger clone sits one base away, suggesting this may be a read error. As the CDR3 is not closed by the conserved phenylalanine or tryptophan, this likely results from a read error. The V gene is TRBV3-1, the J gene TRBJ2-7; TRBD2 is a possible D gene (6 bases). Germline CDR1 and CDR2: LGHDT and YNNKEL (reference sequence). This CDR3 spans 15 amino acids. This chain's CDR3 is CASSQLSSDSYKQYL. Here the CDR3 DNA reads TGTGCCAGCAGCCAGCTCTCTAGCGACTCCTACAAGCAGTACCTC.

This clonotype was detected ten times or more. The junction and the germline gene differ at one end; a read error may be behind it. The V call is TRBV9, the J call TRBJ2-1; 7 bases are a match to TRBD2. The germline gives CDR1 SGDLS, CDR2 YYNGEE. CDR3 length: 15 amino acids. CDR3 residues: CASSVAQGGSGEQLF. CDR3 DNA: TGTGCCAGCAGCGTAGCTCAAGGCGGGAGCGGTGAGCAGCTCTTC.

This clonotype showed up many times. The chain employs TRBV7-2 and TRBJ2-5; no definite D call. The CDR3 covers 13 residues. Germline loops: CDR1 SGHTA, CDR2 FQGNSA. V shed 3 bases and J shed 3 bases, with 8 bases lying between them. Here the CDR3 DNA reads TGTGCCAGCAGCTTGAGAACTAAAGAGACCCAGTACTTC. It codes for CASSLRTKETQYF.

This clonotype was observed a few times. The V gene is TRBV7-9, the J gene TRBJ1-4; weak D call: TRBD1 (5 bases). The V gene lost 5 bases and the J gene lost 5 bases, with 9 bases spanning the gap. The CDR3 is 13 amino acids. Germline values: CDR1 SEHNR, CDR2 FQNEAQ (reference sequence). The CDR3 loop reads CASSPGTNEKLFF. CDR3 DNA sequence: TGTGCCAGCAGCCCTGGGACGAATGAAAAACTGTTTTTT. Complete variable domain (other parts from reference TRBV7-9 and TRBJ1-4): DTGVSQNPRHKITKRGQNVTFRCDPISEHNRLYWYRQTLGQGPEFLTYFQNEAQLEKSRLLSDRFSAERPKGSFSTLEIQRTEQGDSAMYLCASSPGTNEKLFFGSGTQLSVL.

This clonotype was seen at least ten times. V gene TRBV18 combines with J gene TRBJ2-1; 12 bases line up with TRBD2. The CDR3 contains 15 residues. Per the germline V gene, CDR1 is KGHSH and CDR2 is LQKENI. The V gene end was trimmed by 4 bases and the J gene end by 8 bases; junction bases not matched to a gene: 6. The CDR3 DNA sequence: TGTGCCAGCTCACAGACTAGCGGGAGTGTGGATGAGCAGTTCTTC. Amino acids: CASSQTSGSVDEQFF.

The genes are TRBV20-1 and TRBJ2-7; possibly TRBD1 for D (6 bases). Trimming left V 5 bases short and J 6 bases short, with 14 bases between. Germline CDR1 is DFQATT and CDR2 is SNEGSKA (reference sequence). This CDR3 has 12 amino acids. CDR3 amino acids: CSAFTAGAEQYF. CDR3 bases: TGCAGTGCTTTTACCGCAGGGGCCGAGCAGTACTTC.

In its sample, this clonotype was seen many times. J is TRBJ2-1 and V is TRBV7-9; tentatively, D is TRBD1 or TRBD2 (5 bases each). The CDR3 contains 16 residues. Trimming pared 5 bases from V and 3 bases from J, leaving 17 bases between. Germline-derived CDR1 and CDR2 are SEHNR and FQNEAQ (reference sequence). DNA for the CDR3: TGTGCCAGCAGCCCGGGTGGGGGAAGGAACTACAATGAGCAGTTCTTC. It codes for CASSPGGGRNYNEQFF.

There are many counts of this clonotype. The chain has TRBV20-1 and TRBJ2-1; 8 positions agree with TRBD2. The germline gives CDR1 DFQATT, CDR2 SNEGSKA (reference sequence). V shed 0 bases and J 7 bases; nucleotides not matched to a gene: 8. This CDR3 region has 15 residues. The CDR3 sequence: CSARDSGSGTNEQFF. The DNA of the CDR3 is TGCAGTGCTAGAGATTCTGGTAGCGGGACAAATGAGCAGTTCTTC.

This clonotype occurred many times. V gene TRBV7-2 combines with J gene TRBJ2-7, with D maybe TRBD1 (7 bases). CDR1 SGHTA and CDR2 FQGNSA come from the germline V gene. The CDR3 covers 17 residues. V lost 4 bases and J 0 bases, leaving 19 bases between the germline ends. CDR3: CASSYQGGLANSYEQYF. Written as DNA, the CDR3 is TGTGCCAGCAGCTACCAAGGGGGCCTAGCGAACTCCTACGAGCAGTACTTC.

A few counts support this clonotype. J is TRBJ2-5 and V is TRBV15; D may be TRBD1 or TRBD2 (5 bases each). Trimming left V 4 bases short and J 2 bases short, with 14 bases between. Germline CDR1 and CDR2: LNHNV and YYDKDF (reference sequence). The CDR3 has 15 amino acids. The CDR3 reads CATSTYRDLQETQYF. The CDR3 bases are TGTGCCACCAGCACCTACCGGGACCTACAAGAGACCCAGTACTTC.

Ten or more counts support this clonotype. The CDR3 protein is CRVQGATYNSPLHF. As DNA, the CDR3 is TGCAGAGTACAGGGGGCAACCTATAATTCACCCCTCCACTTT. This chain connects TRBV20-1 to TRBJ1-6; 9 positions agree with TRBD1. Per germline, CDR1 DFQATT and CDR2 SNEGSKA (reference sequence). CDR3 length equals 14 residues.